A selection of T cell receptor beta chains follows, all from one sample in a study of cytomegalovirus exposure and HLA in healthy donors. Assay: immunoSEQ multiplex PCR; the TCRdb copy retains only in-frame clones and omits some. The repertoire holds about 160,000 clones, about 85% seen once, with approximately 2.4% in the top ten. The specimen sequenced was PBMCs. The receptor set was obtained from a young man in good health and CMV-seropositive. Both conserved end residues are part of each CDR3. The order of the fields is J gene, V gene, CDR3 protein.

J: TRBJ2-2; V: TRBV5-1; CDR3: CATHGTGGTGELFF
J: TRBJ1-5; V: TRBV7-9; CDR3: CASSLDRLPQHF
J: TRBJ1-3; V: TRBV12-5; CDR3: CASGLVRRTGPLSSGNTIYF
J: TRBJ2-2; V: TRBV5-1; CDR3: CASSPRDSTGELFF
J: TRBJ2-7; V: TRBV21-1; CDR3: CASGRPYEQYF
J: TRBJ1-4; V: TRBV27; CDR3: CASSSIGQGGEKLFF
J: TRBJ2-7; V: TRBV7-2; CDR3: CASSPGLAASYEQYF
J: TRBJ1-1; V: TRBV7-8; CDR3: CASATLTGKQNEAFF
J: TRBJ1-3; V: TRBV15; CDR3: CATSRDTGGGNTIYF
J: TRBJ1-2; V: TRBV4-3; CDR3: CASSQDFTGNGYTF
J: TRBJ2-1; V: TRBV4-3; CDR3: CASSQARLAYEQFF
J: TRBJ2-7; V: TRBV18; CDR3: CASSSTMSYEQYF
J: TRBJ1-5; V: TRBV5-6; CDR3: CASSLRRSVNQPQHF
J: TRBJ2-3; V: TRBV4-1; CDR3: CASSQEGGGGGTDTQYF
J: TRBJ2-3; V: TRBV4-3; CDR3: CASSQDHGEFYTDTQYF